The present TCR beta chain was sequenced within a study of cytomegalovirus exposure and HLA in healthy donors. Study details: The Caucasian-associated ancestry cluster contained more than 75% of the 300 to 400 genotyped donors. Whole-study results and caveats: It was only CMV serostatus that was available as immune exposure information.

Concerning this clone: The antigen remains unidentified.

The V gene's germline CDR1 is SGHTA and CDR2 FQGNSA. This CDR3 comprises 16 residues. Deletions cut 1 base from V and 0 bases from J, with 11 bases between. The PCR employed 60 Vbeta primers together with 13 Jbeta primers. Method: immunoSEQ multiplex PCR; TCRdb's copy keeps in-frame clones and lacks some. The sample includes roughly 150,000 clones, 82% seen only once; the top ten take 0.96%. Sequencing was performed on PBMCs. This TCR was sampled from a girl between 2 and 10 years old in good health and CMV-seropositive. The rearrangement joins TRBV7-2 to TRBJ2-3; possibly TRBD2 for D (6 bases). Here the CDR3 DNA reads TGTGCCAGCAGCTTAGTTGGCGGGACTAGCACAGATACGCAGTATTTT. Its protein is CASSLVGGTSTDTQYF.